This record covers a single T cell receptor beta chain. What this receptor recognizes is not known. Qualities for individual bases were not recorded, and no much larger clone is one base off. These data come from a study of T cell responses to AZD1222 COVID-19 vaccine (dated by TCRdb to about 2021). For context, the study as a whole: A total of about 250 trial participants underwent TCR sequencing, of whom about 210 had received two doses of AZD1222 and roughly 26 had received two doses of the MenACWY control vaccine. Trial participants were enrolled by age into subgroups of 18-55, 56-69 and 70-plus years, and around 150, 28 and 57 TCR-sequenced participants, respectively, were included in these subgroups.

The CDR3 regions of human TCRbeta chains were analyzed by immunosequencing. The authors' analysis ran thus. Repertoire TCRs were checked for matches against a reference library of SARS-CoV-2-specific TCRs that had been generated using the MIRA antigen-specificity platform. Breadth was defined as the fraction of unique TCRs that were SARS-CoV-2-associated, and depth was defined as the fraction of total T cells that were SARS-CoV-2-associated. Each spike-specific TCR was assigned to its reactive spike region and to a CD4 or CD8 class using the MIRA data. Log10-transformed breadth and depth values were compared by one-way ANOVA with Sidak's multiple comparisons tests. Imported from immuneACCESS, the table was reduced by TCRdb to in-frame sequences with V and J called. These copies leave out some clones; in studies compared against another copy, an unresolved V gene accounts for under half, and the cause of the remainder is not known. D and trimming were read from the DNA, whereas the V and J calls and clone size are those reported in that table. Here the sample has some 200,000 clones; approximately 91% occur a single time. The ten top clones hold 3.4% of the sample.

From the cysteine up to the phenylalanine, the CDR3 has a length of 16 residues. The entry retains the CDR3 DNA only, 48 bases that are in frame from base 1. CDR1 and CDR2, looked up from the germline V gene, are MNHEY and SVGEGT. Trimmed from V: 6 bases; trimmed from J: 4 bases; junction bases lacking a gene match: 10. This specimen's time point label, interpreted: about 28 days (+/-7) after the second vaccine dose. Because spike-specific TCR depth and breadth did not differ between the two schedules, AZD1222 recipients who got a second dose at roughly 4 weeks were pooled with those who got a second dose at roughly 12 weeks. Samples from vaccinated people were obtained from the UK trials COV001 and COV002, which included a single-blind randomized controlled phase 2/3 trial of AZD1222 (ChAdOx1 nCoV-19) in healthy adults. Trial participant PBMC samples were collected at day 0 and day 28 after the second dose for TCRbeta chain sequencing.

Summary of the overall study and its limitations: The whole spike protein was spanned by vaccine-associated CD4 TCRs, and dominant responses were seen in regions 160-218 and 743-854. In the small 56-69-year group, the increase in depth fell short of significance, most likely because of low power. Because no day 14 peak-response samples were available, the repertoires could be characterized only after the peak T cell response. Conclusions about previously exposed vaccinees were limited because only six or seven AZD1222 recipients were SARS-CoV-2 seropositive at baseline. After two AZD1222 doses, spike-specific TCR breadth and depth were significantly higher than at day 0 and than in MenACWY recipients. Reportedly, almost half of the unique spike-specific TCRs recognized epitopes lying outside the regions that are mutated in the B.1.351 and B.1.1.7 variants. Most participants were white British and females outnumbered males, and the authors suggested that clonal diversity may have been underestimated.

Sequences were derived from peripheral blood, sampled 28 days after the second AZD1222 dose. The chain is assembled from TRBV6-2 or TRBV6-3 and TRBJ1-2; 11 bases in the junction line up with TRBD1. The TCR originated in an adult who received the AZD1222 COVID-19 vaccine. CDR3 loop: CASSSRTGGAGYGYTF. At the DNA level, the sequence is TGTGCCAGCAGCTCCCGGACAGGGGGCGCAGGCTATGGCTACACCTTC.